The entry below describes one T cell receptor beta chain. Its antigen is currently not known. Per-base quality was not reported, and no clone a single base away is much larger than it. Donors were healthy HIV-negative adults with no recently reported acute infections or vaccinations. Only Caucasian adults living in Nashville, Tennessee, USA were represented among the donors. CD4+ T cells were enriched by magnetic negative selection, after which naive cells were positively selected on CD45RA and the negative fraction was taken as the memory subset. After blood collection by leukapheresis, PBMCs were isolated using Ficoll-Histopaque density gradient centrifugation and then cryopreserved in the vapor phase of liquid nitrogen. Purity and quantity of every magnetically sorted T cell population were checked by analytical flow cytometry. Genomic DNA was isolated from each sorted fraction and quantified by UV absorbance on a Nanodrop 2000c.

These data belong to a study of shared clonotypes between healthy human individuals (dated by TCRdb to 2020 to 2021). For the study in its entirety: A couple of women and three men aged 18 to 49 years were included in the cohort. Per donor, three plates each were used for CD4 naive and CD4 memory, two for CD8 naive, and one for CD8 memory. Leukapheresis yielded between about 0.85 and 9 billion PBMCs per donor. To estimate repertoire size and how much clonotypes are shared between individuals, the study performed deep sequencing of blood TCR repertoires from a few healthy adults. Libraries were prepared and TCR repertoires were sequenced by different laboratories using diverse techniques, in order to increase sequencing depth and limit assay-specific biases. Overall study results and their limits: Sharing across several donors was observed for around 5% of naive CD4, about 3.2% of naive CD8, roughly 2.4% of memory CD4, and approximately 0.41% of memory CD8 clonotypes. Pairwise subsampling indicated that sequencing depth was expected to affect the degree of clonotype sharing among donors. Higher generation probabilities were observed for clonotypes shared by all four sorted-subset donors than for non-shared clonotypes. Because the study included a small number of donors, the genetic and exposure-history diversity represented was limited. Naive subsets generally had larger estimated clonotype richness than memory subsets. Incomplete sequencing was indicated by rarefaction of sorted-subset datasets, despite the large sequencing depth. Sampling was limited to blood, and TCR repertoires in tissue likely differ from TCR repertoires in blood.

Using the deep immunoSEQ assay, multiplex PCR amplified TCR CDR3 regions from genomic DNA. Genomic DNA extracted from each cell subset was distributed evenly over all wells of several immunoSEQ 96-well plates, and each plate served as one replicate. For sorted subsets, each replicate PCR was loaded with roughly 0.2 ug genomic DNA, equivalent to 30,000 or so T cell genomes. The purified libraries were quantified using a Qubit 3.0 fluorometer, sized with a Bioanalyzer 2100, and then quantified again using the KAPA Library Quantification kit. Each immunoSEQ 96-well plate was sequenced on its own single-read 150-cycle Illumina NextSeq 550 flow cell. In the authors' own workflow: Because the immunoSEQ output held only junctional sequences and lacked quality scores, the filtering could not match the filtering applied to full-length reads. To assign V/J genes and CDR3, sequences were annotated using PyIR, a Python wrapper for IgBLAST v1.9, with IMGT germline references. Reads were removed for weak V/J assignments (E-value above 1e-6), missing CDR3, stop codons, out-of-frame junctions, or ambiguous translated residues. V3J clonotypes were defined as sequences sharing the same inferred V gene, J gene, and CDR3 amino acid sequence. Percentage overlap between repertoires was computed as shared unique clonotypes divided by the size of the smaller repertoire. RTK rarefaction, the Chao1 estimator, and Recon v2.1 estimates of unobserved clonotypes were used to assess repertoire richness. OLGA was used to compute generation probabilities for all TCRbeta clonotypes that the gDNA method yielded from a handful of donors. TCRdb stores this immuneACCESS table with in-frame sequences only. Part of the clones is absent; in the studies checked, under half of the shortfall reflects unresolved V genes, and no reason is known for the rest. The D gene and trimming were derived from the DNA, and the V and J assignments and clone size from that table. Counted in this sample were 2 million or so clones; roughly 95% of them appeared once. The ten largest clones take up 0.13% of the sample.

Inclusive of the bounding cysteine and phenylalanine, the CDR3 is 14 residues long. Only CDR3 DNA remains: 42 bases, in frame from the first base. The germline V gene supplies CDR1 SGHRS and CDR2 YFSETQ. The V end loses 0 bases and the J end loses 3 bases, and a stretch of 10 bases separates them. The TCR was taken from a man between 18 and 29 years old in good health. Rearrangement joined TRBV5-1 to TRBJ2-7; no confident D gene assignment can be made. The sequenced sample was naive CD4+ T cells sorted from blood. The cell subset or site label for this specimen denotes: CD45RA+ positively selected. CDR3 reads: CASSLDIGSYEQYF. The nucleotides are TGCGCCAGCAGCTTGGATATCGGCAGCTACGAGCAGTACTTC.